Below are 22 T cell receptor beta chains sequenced from a single sample in a study of blood T cell repertoires in COVID-19. Profiling relied on immunoSEQ multiplex PCR, and the TCRdb table lists in-frame clones only, not all of them. In the table there are about 68,000 clones, approximately 88% of which are singletons. The source material was peripheral blood. Every receptor here comes from a middle-aged man with active COVID-19.

V usage is TRBV4-2 and J usage is TRBJ2-1; 7 nucleotides line up with TRBD2. This CDR3 spans 16 amino acids. The germline V gene has CDR1 LGHNA and CDR2 YNFKEQ. The V segment lost 0 bases and the J segment 15 bases; nucleotides outside the gene matches: 17. The CDR3 DNA reads as TGTGCCAGCAGCCAAGAGAGCCCAGCGGGGCAACTCGCTCCGTTCTTC. Its protein product is CASSQESPAGQLAPFF.

The chain uses TRBV27 and TRBJ2-2; a weak D match, TRBD2 (5 bases). The CDR3 spans 16 residues. Germline CDR1 and CDR2: MNHEY and SMNVEV (reference sequence). Trimming removed 7 bases at V and 0 bases at J, with 15 bases between. CDR3 DNA sequence: TGTGCCAGCAACCGGCGGGCCTTGACGAACACCGGGGAGCTGTTTTTT. Residues: CASNRRALTNTGELFF.

This clone was seen a few times. This sequence joins TRBV7-2 and TRBJ2-7; 8 bases are shared with TRBD1. The CDR3 runs to 15 residues. CDR1 is SGHTA, CDR2 FQGNSA, per germline. Unmatched junction bases numbered 9, after V lost 6 bases and J lost 2 bases. As DNA, the CDR3 is TGTGCCAGCAGTTCTCAGGGGGCAATAGCCTACGAGCAGTACTTC. This translates into CASSSQGAIAYEQYF.

This chain uses TRBV11-2 with TRBJ2-5; 11 positions agree with TRBD2. Looked up from germline, CDR1 is SGHAT and CDR2 is FQNNGV. The J segment lost 5 bases and the V segment lost 4 bases, leaving 3 bases of the junction unmatched. CDR3 size: 14 residues. The CDR3 spells CASSSRTSGETQYF. CDR3 coding DNA: TGTGCCAGCAGCTCCCGGACTAGCGGGGAGACCCAGTACTTC.

The rearrangement joins TRBV5-6 to TRBJ2-7; D is uncertain. Per germline, CDR1 SGHDT and CDR2 YYEEEE. Trimming took off 0 bases at V and 3 bases at J, with 7 bases between the two ends. The CDR3 covers 13 residues. CDR3 nucleotides: TGTGCCAGCAGCTTGGTCAGTGACTACGAGCAGTACTTC. This translates into CASSLVSDYEQYF. Supplemented by reference TRBV5-6 and TRBJ2-7, the full variable domain reads DAGVTQSPTHLIKTRGQQVTLRCSPKSGHDTVSWYQQALGQGPQFIFQYYEEEERQRGNFPDRFSGHQFPNYSSELNVNALLLGDSALYLCASSLVSDYEQYFGPGTRLTVT.

The CDR3 DNA sequence: TGTGCCTCGGACAGGGTCGGTTCTGGAAACACCATATATTTT. Amino acids: CASDRVGSGNTIYF. The rearrangement joins TRBV30 to TRBJ1-3; 8 bases fit TRBD1. The CDR3 sequence is 14 residues long. Trimming cost V 7 bases and J 1 base; bases outside gene matches: 6. The germline V gene encodes CDR1 GTSNPN and CDR2 SVGIG (reference sequence). The whole variable domain, remainder taken from reference TRBV30 and TRBJ1-3, is SQTIHQWPATLVQPVGSPLSLECTVEGTSNPNLYWYRQAAGRGLQLLFYSVGIGQISSEVPQNLSASRPQDRQFILSSKKLLLSDSGFYLCASDRVGSGNTIYFGEGSWLTVV.

The chain links TRBV6-5 to TRBJ1-2; 8 bases align to TRBD1. The J segment lost 4 bases and the V segment lost 2 bases, leaving 6 bases of the junction unmatched. Germline loops: CDR1 MNHEY, CDR2 SVGAGI. This CDR3 has 15 amino acids. The CDR3 DNA reads as TGTGCCAGCAGTTACAGACAGGGGCTGGTCTATGGCTACACCTTC. Translated: CASSYRQGLVYGYTF.

V and J are TRBV4-1 and TRBJ2-1; a weak D match, TRBD1 (5 bases). The CDR3 runs 16 residues. Germline loops: CDR1 MGHRA, CDR2 YSYEKL. V lost 1 base and J lost 0, with 10 bases in between. The CDR3 coding sequence is TGCGCCAGCAGCCAAGGGACACAGGTCTCCTACAATGAGCAGTTCTTC. Its protein is CASSQGTQVSYNEQFF.

This chain links TRBV29-1 with TRBJ2-7; 9 positions match TRBD1. This CDR3 region has 12 residues. With V trimmed by 6 bases and J by 5 bases, 5 bases remained unmatched. From germline, CDR1 is SQVTM and CDR2 ANQGSEA. This chain's CDR3 is CSVGTGNHEQYF. As DNA, the CDR3 is TGCAGCGTGGGGACAGGGAATCACGAGCAGTACTTC.

Comment on this clone: Other nucleotide sequences in the sample specify the same CDR3. The genes are TRBV18 and TRBJ1-6; TRBD1 aligns across 8 bases. The junction had 3 bases not matched to a gene; V was cut back by 3 bases and J by 8 bases. This CDR3 contains 14 residues. The V gene's germline CDR1 is KGHSH and CDR2 LQKENI. Here the CDR3 reads CASSPMDRDSPLHF. The CDR3 nucleotides are TGTGCCAGCTCACCGATGGACAGGGATTCACCCCTCCACTTT.

The chain carries TRBV7-2 and TRBJ2-7, with D possibly TRBD1 on 5 matching bases. The germline V gene has CDR1 SGHTA and CDR2 FQGNSA. With 1 base removed from V and 7 bases from J, the gap between germline ends came to 14 bases. The CDR3 is 14 residues long. The CDR3 nucleotides read TGTGCCAGCAGCTTAGGTCCCAGGGTGGGAGAGCAGTACTTC. Translated: CASSLGPRVGEQYF.

For the CDR3, the DNA is TGTGCCAGCAGTCGAATGGGACAGGGTAAAGCTTTCTTT. Its protein is CASSRMGQGKAFF. This rearrangement joins TRBV6-6 to TRBJ1-1, with 9 bases lining up with TRBD1. Germline CDR1 reads MNHNY; CDR2 reads SVGAGI (reference sequence). Germline trimming cut 5 bases from V and 9 bases from J; bases unmatched to any gene: 7. The CDR3 is made up of 13 amino acids.

This chain uses TRBV7-9 with TRBJ2-5; the D gene is possibly TRBD1 (5 bases). Germline V gene data show CDR1 as SEHNR and CDR2 as FQNEAQ (reference sequence). The length of the CDR3 is 13 residues. V lost 5 bases and J lost 2, with 9 bases in between. This CDR3 reads CASSQTEQETQYF. CDR3 DNA: TGTGCCAGCAGCCAGACAGAGCAAGAGACCCAGTACTTC.

This clone was seen a single time. One end of the junction does not line up with germline, which may come from a read error. V gene TRBV3-1 (or the pseudogene TRBV3-2) combines with J gene TRBJ2-3; D may be TRBD2 (6 bases). Germline values: CDR1 LGHDT, CDR2 YNNKEL (reference sequence). This CDR3 is built from 16 residues. The CDR3 DNA reads TGTGCCAGCACCCAATGGGGACTCGCGACTTCAGATACGCAGTATTTT. It is translated as CASTQWGLATSDTQYF.

The rearrangement links TRBV23-1 to TRBJ2-3; TRBD2 agrees at 15 bases. TRBV23-1 is noted as an ORF with a role that remains uncertain. The CDR3 totals 19 residues. V shed 7 bases and J 4 bases; nucleotides not matched to a gene: 15. The CDR3 spells CASTPPRTSGRGYADTQYF. CDR3 nucleotides: TGCGCCAGCACCCCGCCGAGGACTAGCGGGAGGGGGTACGCAGATACGCAGTATTTT.

The gene calls are TRBV6-6 and TRBJ2-2; no clear D gene. There are 14 residues in the CDR3. Germline V gene data show CDR1 as MNHNY and CDR2 as SVGAGI (reference sequence). The V gene lost 6 bases and the J gene lost 3 bases, with 11 bases spanning the gap. The DNA for the CDR3 is TGTGCCAGCAGGGCGGTAGGCTACACCGGGGAGCTGTTTTTT. Its protein product is CASRAVGYTGELFF.

The rearrangement joins TRBV30 to TRBJ2-2; tentative D call: TRBD2 (6 bases). V shed 0 bases and J shed 7 bases, with 15 bases lying between them. Germline V lookup: CDR1 GTSNPN, CDR2 SVGIG (reference sequence). The CDR3 consists of 15 residues. CDR3 DNA: TGTGCCTGGAGTGTACGGCGGGGAAGTGGCGGGGAGCTGTTTTTT. Translation gives CAWSVRRGSGGELFF.

This clone has only a few counts. The gene calls are TRBV18 and TRBJ2-1; TRBD2 matches 7 bases. V lost 4 bases, J lost 9 bases, and 12 bases stayed unmatched. Germline values: CDR1 KGHSH, CDR2 LQKENI. The CDR3 sequence is 15 residues long. The CDR3 bases are TGTGCCAGCTCACAAGGGACGGGGGGTCGGCTTGAGCAGTTCTTC. Translating it yields CASSQGTGGRLEQFF.

The chain employs TRBV4-1 and TRBJ2-7; 8 nucleotides align to TRBD2. Trimming removed 5 bases from V and 2 bases from J; junction bases left unmatched: 11. Germline V gene sequence: CDR1 MGHRA, CDR2 YSYEKL. The CDR3 spans 16 residues. This CDR3 is CASSVRDQGLAYEQYF. The CDR3, as DNA: TGCGCCAGCAGCGTCCGGGATCAGGGACTAGCCTACGAGCAGTACTTC.

V and J are TRBV10-3 and TRBJ2-1, with 13 bases identical to TRBD2. V shed 3 bases, J shed 9 bases, and the junction held 17 bases outside the gene matches. The CDR3 runs 19 residues. CDR1 is ENHRY, CDR2 SYGVKD, per germline. The CDR3 DNA is TGTGCCATCAGTGACCACAGGACCCGCCGGACTAGCGGGAGCGGTGAGCAGTTCTTC. Protein product: CAISDHRTRRTSGSGEQFF.

The chain has TRBV6-6 and TRBJ2-3, with 10 positions matching TRBD2. The CDR3 runs 16 residues. CDR1 is MNHNY and CDR2 is SVGAGI in the germline V gene (reference sequence). V shed 2 bases and J 2 bases; nucleotides not matched to a gene: 4. CDR3 in amino acids: CASSYGLAGATDTQYF. The DNA for the CDR3 is TGTGCCAGCAGTTACGGGCTAGCGGGGGCCACAGATACGCAGTATTTT.

This chain joins TRBV18 and TRBJ2-1; TRBD1 matches 12 bases. Unmatched junction bases numbered 9, after V lost 3 bases and J lost 9 bases. Germline V gives CDR1 KGHSH, CDR2 LQKENI. The CDR3 consists of 16 residues. The CDR3 DNA reads TGTGCCAGCTCACCCATGGGACAGGGGGCCGGTGCTGAGCAGTTCTTC. It specifies CASSPMGQGAGAEQFF.